The clone carrying this T cell receptor beta chain was detected a few times. The entry originates in a study of post-analysis software for immune sequencing data. Presence of unique molecular identifiers characterized the TCR beta cDNA libraries. Using its own MiXCR run on the PCR reads, TCRdb lists one record per CDR3 protein. The sample holds almost 700,000 distinct CDR3 sequences; 59% are singletons and the top ten take about 11%. The source of this sequence is a girl aged 2-9 years with multiple sclerosis. Input material: blood.

For the CDR3, the DNA is TGTGCCACCAGCAGAGGATTCTTCGATCGGGGTCCTAGGGAAGCTTTCTTT. Translated: CATSRGFFDRGPREAFF. The chain recombines TRBV15 with TRBJ1-1, with no clear D. With 1 base removed from V and 8 bases from J, the gap between germline ends came to 23 bases. Germline CDR1 is LNHNV and CDR2 is YYDKDF (reference sequence). CDR3 length: 17 amino acids.